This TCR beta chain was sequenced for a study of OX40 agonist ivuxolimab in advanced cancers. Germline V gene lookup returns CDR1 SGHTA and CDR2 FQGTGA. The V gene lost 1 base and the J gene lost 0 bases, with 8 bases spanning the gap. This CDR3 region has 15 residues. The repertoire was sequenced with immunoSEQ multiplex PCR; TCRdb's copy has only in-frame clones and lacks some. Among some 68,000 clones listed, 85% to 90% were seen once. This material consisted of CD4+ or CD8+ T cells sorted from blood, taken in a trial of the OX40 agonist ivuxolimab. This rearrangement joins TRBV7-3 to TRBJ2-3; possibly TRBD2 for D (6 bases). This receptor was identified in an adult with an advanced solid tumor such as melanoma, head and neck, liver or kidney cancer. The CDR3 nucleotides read TGTGCCAGCAGCTTAAATAGCGGAAGCACAGATACGCAGTATTTT. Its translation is CASSLNSGSTDTQYF.